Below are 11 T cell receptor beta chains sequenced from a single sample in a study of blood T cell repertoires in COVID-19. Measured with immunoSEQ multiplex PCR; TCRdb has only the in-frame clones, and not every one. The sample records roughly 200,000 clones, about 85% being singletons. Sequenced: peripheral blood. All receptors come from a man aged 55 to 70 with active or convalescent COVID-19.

This CDR3 reads CASRGRSGGPNTEAFF. CDR3 in DNA: TGTGCCAGTAGAGGGAGGTCGGGGGGACCGAACACTGAAGCTTTCTTT. The rearrangement joins TRBV19 to TRBJ1-1; tentative D call: TRBD1 (5 bases). The CDR3 totals 16 residues. Trimming took 6 bases from V and 1 from J, leaving 18 bases between them. From germline, CDR1 is LNHDA and CDR2 SQIVND (reference sequence).

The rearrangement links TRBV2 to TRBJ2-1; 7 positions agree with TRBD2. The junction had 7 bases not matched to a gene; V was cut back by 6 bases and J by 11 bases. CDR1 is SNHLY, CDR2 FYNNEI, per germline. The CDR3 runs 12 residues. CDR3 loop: CASRRSGEKQFF. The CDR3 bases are TGTGCCAGCAGGCGAAGCGGGGAAAAGCAGTTCTTC. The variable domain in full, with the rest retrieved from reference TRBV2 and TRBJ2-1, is EPEVTQTPSHQVTQMGQEVILRCVPISNHLYFYWYRQILGQKVEFLVSFYNNEISEKSEIFDDQFSVERPDGSNFTLKIRSTKLEDSAMYFCASRRSGEKQFFGPGTRLTVL.

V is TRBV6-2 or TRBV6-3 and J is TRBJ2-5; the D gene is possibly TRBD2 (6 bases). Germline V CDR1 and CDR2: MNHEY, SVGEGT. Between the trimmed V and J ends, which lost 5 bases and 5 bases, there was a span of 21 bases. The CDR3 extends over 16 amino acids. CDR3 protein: CASSPRDPGGSETQYF. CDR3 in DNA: TGTGCCAGCAGTCCGAGGGACCCAGGAGGGTCTGAGACCCAGTACTTC.

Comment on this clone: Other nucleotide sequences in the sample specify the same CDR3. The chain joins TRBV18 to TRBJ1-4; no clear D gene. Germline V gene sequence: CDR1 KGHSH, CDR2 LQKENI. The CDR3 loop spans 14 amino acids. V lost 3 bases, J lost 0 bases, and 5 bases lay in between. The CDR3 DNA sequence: TGTGCCAGCTCACCTGGAGCAACTAATGAAAAACTGTTTTTT. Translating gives CASSPGATNEKLFF.

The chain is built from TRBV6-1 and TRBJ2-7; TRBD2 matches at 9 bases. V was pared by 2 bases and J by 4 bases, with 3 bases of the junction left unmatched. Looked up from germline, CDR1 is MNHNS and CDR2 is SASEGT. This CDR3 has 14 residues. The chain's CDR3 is CASSESGGQYEQYF. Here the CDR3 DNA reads TGTGCCAGCAGTGAAAGCGGGGGGCAATACGAGCAGTACTTC.

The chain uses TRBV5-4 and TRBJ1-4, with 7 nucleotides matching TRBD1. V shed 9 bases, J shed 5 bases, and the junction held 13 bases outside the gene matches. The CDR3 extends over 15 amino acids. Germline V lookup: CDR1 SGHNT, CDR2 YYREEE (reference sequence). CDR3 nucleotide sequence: TGTGCCACTAAGGCAGGGGGAGAAACCAATGAAAAACTGTTTTTT. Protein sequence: CATKAGGETNEKLFF.

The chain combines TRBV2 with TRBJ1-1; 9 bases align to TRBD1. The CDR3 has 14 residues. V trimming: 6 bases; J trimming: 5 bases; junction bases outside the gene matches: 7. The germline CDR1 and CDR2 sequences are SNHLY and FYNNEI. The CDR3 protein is CASRDRTGETEAFF. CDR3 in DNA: TGTGCCAGCAGGGATCGGACAGGGGAAACTGAAGCTTTCTTT.

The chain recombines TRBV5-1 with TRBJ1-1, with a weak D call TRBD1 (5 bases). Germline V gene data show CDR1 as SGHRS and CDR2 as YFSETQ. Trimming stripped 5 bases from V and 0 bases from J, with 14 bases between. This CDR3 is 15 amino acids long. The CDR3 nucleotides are TGCGCCAGCAGACTCGACCCGGGGGTGAACACTGAAGCTTTCTTT. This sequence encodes CASRLDPGVNTEAFF.

The CDR3 protein is CASSETGNTEAFF. DNA for the CDR3: TGCGCCAGCAGCGAGACAGGTAACACTGAAGCTTTCTTT. The chain combines TRBV5-1 with TRBJ1-1, with D possibly TRBD1 on 6 matching bases. CDR3 length equals 13 residues. V shed 4 bases and J shed 2 bases, with 9 bases lying between them. From germline, CDR1 is SGHRS and CDR2 YFSETQ.

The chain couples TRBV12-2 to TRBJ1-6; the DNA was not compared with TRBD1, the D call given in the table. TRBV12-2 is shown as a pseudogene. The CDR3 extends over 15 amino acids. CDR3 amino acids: CASRSRGPYNSPLHF. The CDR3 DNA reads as TGTGCAAGTCGTTCCAGGGGTCCGTACAATTCACCCCTCCACTTT.

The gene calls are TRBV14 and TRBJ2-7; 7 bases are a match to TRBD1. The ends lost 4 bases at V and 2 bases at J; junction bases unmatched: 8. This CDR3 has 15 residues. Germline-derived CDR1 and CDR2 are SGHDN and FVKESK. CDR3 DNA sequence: TGTGCCAGCAGCCCTCGTGGGACAGCTACCTACGAGCAGTACTTC. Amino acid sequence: CASSPRGTATYEQYF.